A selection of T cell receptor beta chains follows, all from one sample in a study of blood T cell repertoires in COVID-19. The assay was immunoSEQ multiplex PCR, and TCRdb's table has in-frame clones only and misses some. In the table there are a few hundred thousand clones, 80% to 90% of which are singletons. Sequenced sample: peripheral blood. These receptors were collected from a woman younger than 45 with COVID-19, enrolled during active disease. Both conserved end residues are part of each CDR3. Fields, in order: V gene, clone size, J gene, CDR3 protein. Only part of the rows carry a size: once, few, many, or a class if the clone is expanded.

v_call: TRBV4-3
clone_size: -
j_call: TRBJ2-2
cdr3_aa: CASSHSPQVNTGELFF

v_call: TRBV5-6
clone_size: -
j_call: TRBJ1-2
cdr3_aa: CASSLVAGGDGRGYTF

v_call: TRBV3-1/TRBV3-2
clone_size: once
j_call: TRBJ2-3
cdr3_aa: CASSHERGVSTDTQYF

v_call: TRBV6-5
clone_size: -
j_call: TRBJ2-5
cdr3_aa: CASSPRGGVQETQYF

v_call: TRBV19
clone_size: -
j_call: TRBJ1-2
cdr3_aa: CASTAQGTAPFGYTF

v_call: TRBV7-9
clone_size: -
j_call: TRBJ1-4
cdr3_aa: CASSLVGGRGNEKLFF

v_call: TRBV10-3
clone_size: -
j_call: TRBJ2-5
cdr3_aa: CAISVSQGAHQETQYF

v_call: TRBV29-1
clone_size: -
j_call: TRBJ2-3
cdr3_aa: CSVAGRNTDTQYF

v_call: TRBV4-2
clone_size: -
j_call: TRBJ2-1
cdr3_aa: CASSPGLDWYNEQFF

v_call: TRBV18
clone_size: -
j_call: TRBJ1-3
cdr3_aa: CASSPSRTASGNTIYF

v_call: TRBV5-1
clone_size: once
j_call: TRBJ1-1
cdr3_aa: CASSLYQDRGTEAFF

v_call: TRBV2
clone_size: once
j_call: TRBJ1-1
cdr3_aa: CASSDRTGGTEAFF

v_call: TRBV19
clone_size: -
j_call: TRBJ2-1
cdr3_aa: CASRSLGRKTEQFF

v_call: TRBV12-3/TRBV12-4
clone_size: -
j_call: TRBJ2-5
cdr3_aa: CASSLLTGETQYF

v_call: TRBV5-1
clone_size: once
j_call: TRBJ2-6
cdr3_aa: CASSPSSWASGANVLTF

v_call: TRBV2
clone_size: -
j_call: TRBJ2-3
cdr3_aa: CASRLGLGDTQYF

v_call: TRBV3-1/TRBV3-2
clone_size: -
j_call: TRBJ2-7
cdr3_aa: CASSQDLFQGQYF

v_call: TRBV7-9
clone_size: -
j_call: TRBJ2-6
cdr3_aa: CASLGVSGANVLTF

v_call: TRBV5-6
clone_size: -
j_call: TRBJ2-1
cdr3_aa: CASSSGLAGGNEQFF

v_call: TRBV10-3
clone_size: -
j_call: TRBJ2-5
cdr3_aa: CAISESRGETQYF